A single sample is the source of the 9 T cell receptor beta chains below, sequenced in a study of technical replicates of blood from a handful of donors. Only in-frame clones appear in the TCRdb table, and some are missing; sequencing was by immunoSEQ multiplex PCR. The sample yields nearly 80,000 clones, more than 85% seen once. Material: T cells isolated from PBMCs. These receptors all come from a human donor in good health.

V is TRBV5-1 and J is TRBJ2-3, with a tentative D call TRBD1 (5 bases). V was pared by 5 bases and J by 4 bases, with 14 bases between. The CDR3 spans 14 residues. Germline lookup yields CDR1 SGHRS and CDR2 YFSETQ. Here the CDR3 DNA reads TGCGCCAGCAGTCATAACGACAGATCAGATACGCAGTATTTT. It yields the protein CASSHNDRSDTQYF.

The chain recombines TRBV30 with TRBJ2-2; D ambiguous. The CDR3 extends over 13 amino acids. CDR1 is GTSNPN and CDR2 is SVGIG in the germline V gene (reference sequence). V lost 3 bases and J 0 bases, leaving 5 bases between the germline ends. CDR3: CAWRASNTGELFF. CDR3 DNA: TGTGCCTGGAGGGCCTCGAACACCGGGGAGCTGTTTTTT.

The chain couples TRBV19 to TRBJ1-1; 10 bases align to TRBD1. V shed 8 bases and J 0 bases; nucleotides not matched to a gene: 12. This CDR3 comprises 17 residues. Per the germline V gene, CDR1 is LNHDA and CDR2 is SQIVND (reference sequence). The DNA for the CDR3 is TGTGCCAGTGGGGGACAGGGGCGCCAAGGTATGAACACTGAAGCTTTCTTT. Protein sequence: CASGGQGRQGMNTEAFF.

The sample holds one count of this clone. V gene TRBV9 combines with J gene TRBJ1-1; D is unclear. CDR1 and CDR2 (germline): SGDLS, YYNGEE. The CDR3 runs to 12 residues. V gave up 4 bases and J gave up 1 base, with 5 bases separating them. The CDR3 loop reads CASSSSNTEAFF. In DNA, the CDR3 is TGTGCCAGCAGCAGCTCGAACACTGAAGCTTTCTTT.

This chain uses TRBV11-2 with TRBJ2-1, with D possibly matching TRBD1 (5 bases). CDR1 and CDR2 from the germline V gene are SGHAT and FQNNGV. This CDR3 spans 16 amino acids. V was trimmed by 2 bases and J by 4 bases, leaving 15 bases between them. The DNA for the CDR3 is TGTGCCAGCAGCTTAAGAAGGGCAGGGTCTTACAATGAGCAGTTCTTC. It translates to CASSLRRAGSYNEQFF.

The rearrangement joins TRBV7-2 to TRBJ2-1; 7 bases map to TRBD2. CDR3 length equals 15 residues. Per the germline V gene, CDR1 is SGHTA and CDR2 is FQGNSA. After removal of 5 bases from V and 0 bases from J, the junction contained 4 bases not matched to a gene. The CDR3 DNA reads TGTGCCAGCAGCCCCGGGACTACCTCCTACAATGAGCAGTTCTTC. Translating it yields CASSPGTTSYNEQFF.

V usage is TRBV15 and J usage is TRBJ2-6, with unresolved D. Per the germline V gene, CDR1 is LNHNV and CDR2 is YYDKDF (reference sequence). There are 15 residues in the CDR3. The V end was cut by 5 bases, the J end by 0 bases, with 8 bases between. CDR3 protein: CATSLDFSGANVLTF. In nucleotides, the CDR3 is TGTGCCACCAGCCTTGACTTCTCTGGGGCCAACGTCCTGACTTTC.

The genes are TRBV7-2 and TRBJ2-1; 7 bases map to TRBD1. This CDR3 contains 17 residues. After removal of 2 bases from V and 5 bases from J, the junction contained 12 bases not matched to a gene. Germline V gives CDR1 SGHTA, CDR2 FQGNSA. This chain's CDR3 is CASSLSPKTGSNNEQFF. CDR3 in DNA: TGTGCCAGCAGCTTATCCCCGAAGACAGGGAGCAACAATGAGCAGTTCTTC.

The chain uses TRBV4-3 and TRBJ1-4, with unresolved D. Germline loops: CDR1 LGHNA, CDR2 YSLEER. The CDR3 covers 15 residues. The V end was cut by 2 bases, the J end by 3 bases, with 10 bases between. CDR3 loop: CASSQTDRANEKLFF. The CDR3 bases are TGCGCCAGCAGCCAAACTGATAGAGCTAATGAAAAACTGTTTTTT.